This TCR beta chain was sequenced in a study of OX40 agonist ivuxolimab in advanced cancers. Turning to the study itself: Dose-escalation patients had hepatocellular carcinoma, melanoma, renal cell or head and neck cancer. General observations from the study: At doses 0.1 to 3.0 mg/kg, CD4+ and CD8+ clones expanded.

Per the germline V gene, CDR1 is GTSNPN and CDR2 is SVGIG (reference sequence). V lost 2 bases to trimming and J lost 6 bases; unmatched junction nucleotides: 7. This CDR3 comprises 13 residues. Notes on this clone: The antigen remains unidentified.

Produced via immunoSEQ multiplex PCR; TCRdb's table is partial and in-frame only. Found here are around 100,000 clones, 85% to 95% of them singletons; the top ten hold around 0.25%. The sequenced sample was CD4+ or CD8+ T cells sorted from blood, obtained in a trial of the OX40 agonist ivuxolimab. V usage is TRBV30 and J usage is TRBJ2-7, with TRBD1 matching over 7 bases. This TCR was recovered from an adult with an advanced solid tumor such as melanoma, head and neck, liver or kidney cancer. CDR3 bases: TGTGCCTGGAGTAGGGGGCCCGGGCGCGAGCAGTACTTC. It codes for CAWSRGPGREQYF.